What follows is one T cell receptor (beta chain) and its context. Its specificity is not known. The assay used deep level. Each replicate PCR on the sorted subsets used approximately 180 ng DNA (around 30,000 T cell genomes). Assay used: immunoSEQ multiplex PCR; TCRdb lists only in-frame clones, some missing. The sample comprises 2 million to 3 million clones, under 95% of which are singletons, and 0.35% to 0.45% rests with the top ten. The data were taken from a study of shared clonotypes between healthy human individuals. Study outcomes and limitations: Relative to their counterparts shared across all four donors, non-shared clonotypes exhibited diminished generation probabilities.

Donors were Caucasian adults residing in Nashville, Tennessee, USA. Germline V CDR1 and CDR2: LNHDA, SQIVND (reference sequence). Trimming shortened V by 3 bases and J by 0 bases, and 12 bases separated the two germline ends. The CDR3 is made up of 17 amino acids. J is TRBJ2-6 and V is TRBV19, with unresolved D. The sample was naive CD4+ T cells from PBMCs. The subset was: CD45RA+ positively selected. The source of this sequence is a man aged 18-30 years in good health. Some clones in this sample may be carry-over from other donors' samples. CDR3 nucleotide sequence: TGTGCCAGTAGTATCCGGCTGCCTGACTCTGGGGCCAACGTCCTGACTTTC. It encodes CASSIRLPDSGANVLTF.